This TCR beta chain was retrieved from a study of blood T cells in healthy people across ages. Study-level findings and limits: Long-lived and aged donors differed, with more naive CD4+ cells and higher diversity in the long-lived.

Comment on this clonotype: The antigen remains unidentified. A much larger clonotype is one base distant, so this may be a read error.

Germline loops: CDR1 MNHEY, CDR2 SMNVEV (reference sequence). CDR3 length: 15 amino acids. The use of a sample-barcoded 5' primer and a J-beta primer mix characterized a second PCR of roughly 6 to 11 cycles. Every single cDNA molecule received a tag from a template-switch adaptor with 12 random nucleotides. TCRdb analysed the 5' RACE reads with MiXCR anew, one entry per CDR3 protein. The repertoire holds some 710,000 distinct CDR3 sequences, 35% to 60% seen once, with 15% to 20% in the top ten. The individuals who served as donors were healthy Caucasians living in Russia, aged about 6 to 100. Each donor's blood draw was 8.5 to 10 milliliters of peripheral blood.

What was sequenced was blood. V usage is TRBV27 and J usage is TRBJ2-5; 7 nucleotides agree with TRBD2. This clonotype was obtained from a man older than 75 in good health. The CDR3 reads CTSSFGGIADGTQYF. As DNA, the CDR3 is TGTACCAGCAGTTTCGGGGGGATCGCGGATGGAACCCAGTACTTC.